A selection of T cell receptor beta chains follows, all from one sample in a study of blood T cell repertoires in COVID-19. The table came from immunoSEQ multiplex PCR; TCRdb's copy has only in-frame clones and leaves some out. Of about 370,000 clones in the sample, just under 90% are singletons; the top ten hold about 1.7%. The sequenced sample consisted of PBMCs or T cells enriched from blood (not recorded which). Receptors originate from a woman in her 30s who had recovered from COVID-19. The CDR3 runs from the conserved cysteine through the conserved F or W. D genes are given only for firm matches. Part of the rows lack a size; the others show once, few, many or a class for expanded clones.

12,TRBJ1-1,.,.,TRBV5-1,CASTRQNTEAFF,TGCGCCAGTACTCGACAGAACACTGAAGCTTTCTTT
14,TRBJ2-1,once,.,TRBV6-5,CASSQLSSMDEQFF,TGTGCCAGCAGTCAACTTTCGTCCATGGATGAGCAGTTCTTC
13,TRBJ2-5,.,.,TRBV12-3/TRBV12-4,CASMLAGKETQYF,TGTGCCAGCATGCTTGCGGGCAAAGAGACCCAGTACTTC
16,TRBJ2-7,.,TRBD1,TRBV10-3,CAISEPGQGSSYEQYF,TGTGCCATCAGTGAACCTGGACAGGGTAGTTCCTACGAGCAGTACTTC
14,TRBJ1-2,.,.,TRBV7-9,CASSLFQEGYGYTF,TGTGCCAGCAGCTTATTCCAGGAGGGCTATGGCTACACCTTC
14,TRBJ2-7,.,.,TRBV9,CASSRGTSSYEQYF,TGTGCCAGCAGCCGAGGCACCAGCTCCTACGAGCAGTACTTC
13,TRBJ2-7,.,TRBD1,TRBV30,CAWSVQGPYEQYF,TGTGCCTGGAGTGTACAGGGGCCCTACGAGCAGTACTTC
14,TRBJ1-2,.,.,TRBV18,CASSPGRTNYGYTF,TGTGCCAGCTCACCAGGGAGAACAAACTATGGCTACACCTTC
15,TRBJ2-7,.,TRBD2,TRBV6-2/TRBV6-3,CASSYSSGAPYEQYF,TGTGCCAGCAGTTATTCGAGCGGGGCCCCCTACGAGCAGTACTTC
13,TRBJ2-5,.,.,TRBV29-1,CSAFTGLGETQYF,TGCAGCGCCTTTACAGGGTTGGGAGAGACCCAGTACTTC
15,TRBJ2-1,.,TRBD1,TRBV9,CASSVVVTGMDEQFF,TGTGCCAGCAGCGTAGTCGTGACAGGGATGGATGAGCAGTTCTTC
17,TRBJ1-3,.,TRBD1,TRBV7-9,CASSFPGQGWIGNTIYF,TGTGCCAGCAGCTTCCCGGGACAGGGGTGGATTGGAAACACCATATATTTT
16,TRBJ2-1,.,TRBD2,TRBV19,CASSKTGTNSYNEQFF,TGTGCCAGTAGTAAAACCGGGACTAATAGCTACAATGAGCAGTTCTTC
19,TRBJ2-2,.,TRBD1,TRBV11-2,CASSSTGGGTGGVTGELFF,TGTGCCAGCAGCTCAACCGGGGGAGGGACAGGGGGCGTCACCGGGGAGCTGTTTTTT
14,TRBJ2-5,.,.,TRBV20-1,CSASRTVGQETQYF,TGCAGTGCTAGTAGGACAGTCGGACAAGAGACCCAGTACTTC
13,TRBJ2-3,.,TRBD1,TRBV6-5,CATGQLLSDTQYF,TGTGCCACGGGACAGTTGTTGTCAGATACGCAGTATTTT
14,TRBJ2-7,.,.,TRBV18,CASTELQGAYEQYF,TGTGCCAGCACAGAATTGCAGGGCGCCTACGAGCAGTACTTC
18,TRBJ1-1,.,TRBD1,TRBV13,CASSFLILTGTGDTEAFF,TGTGCCAGCAGCTTTCTGATTCTCACCGGGACAGGAGACACTGAAGCTTTCTTT
16,TRBJ2-7,.,TRBD2,TRBV24-1,CATSDPGREGTYEQYF,TGTGCCACCAGTGACCCCGGAAGGGAGGGGACCTACGAGCAGTACTTC
13,TRBJ1-4,.,.,TRBV7-9,CASSLIRGEKLFF,TGTGCCAGCAGCTTAATCAGGGGTGAAAAACTGTTTTTT
14,TRBJ2-1,.,TRBD1,TRBV5-1,CASSLGDRANEQFF,TGCGCCAGCAGCTTGGGGGACAGGGCCAATGAGCAGTTCTTC
14,TRBJ1-2,few,TRBD1,TRBV30,CAWSVVTGKLGYTF,TGTGCCTGGAGTGTGGTGACAGGGAAACTTGGCTACACCTTC
15,TRBJ1-2,.,.,TRBV30,CAWSDIGQPRYGYTF,TGTGCCTGGAGTGATATCGGACAACCACGGTATGGCTACACCTTC
14,TRBJ2-3,.,.,TRBV11-2,CASSLDRETDTQYF,TGTGCCAGCAGCTTAGATCGGGAGACAGATACGCAGTATTTT
18,TRBJ2-2,.,TRBD2,TRBV4-3,CASSQDGTSGGYTGELFF,TGCGCCAGCAGCCAAGACGGGACTAGCGGGGGGTACACCGGGGAGCTGTTTTTT
14,TRBJ1-3,.,TRBD1,TRBV19,CASKTGRSGNTIYF,TGTGCCAGTAAGACAGGGCGTTCTGGAAACACCATATATTTT
11,TRBJ1-2,.,.,TRBV30,CAWSGLSGYTF,TGTGCCTGGAGTGGACTTTCTGGCTACACCTTC
16,TRBJ2-1,.,.,TRBV6-5,CASSYYALRGGNEQFF,TGTGCCAGCAGTTACTATGCATTAAGAGGGGGAAATGAGCAGTTCTTC
14,TRBJ2-3,.,TRBD1,TRBV5-1,CASSLWTGADTQYF,TGCGCCAGCAGCTTGTGGACAGGCGCAGATACGCAGTATTTT
12,TRBJ2-1,.,.,TRBV27,CASREVINEQFF,TGTGCCAGCAGAGAGGTAATTAATGAGCAGTTCTTC
13,TRBJ1-1,.,.,TRBV28,CASRIIGDTEAFF,TGTGCCAGCAGGATTATCGGGGACACTGAAGCTTTCTTT